The source of this T cell receptor (beta chain) is a study of vaccination and CD4 T cells after COVID-19. Study overall: Each control culture was treated with a CEFX pool, an HIV-1 Nef pool, or no peptide. General study findings and limits: Nearly all convalescent vaccine-specific clones, 304 of 307, recognized only SARS-CoV-2 spike.

The treatment: roughly 11-day PBMC culture with coronavirus spike peptide pools or control peptides (ViraFEST assay). Ahead of the COVID-19 pandemic (2011-2018), the CD4+ T cells of the unexposed donor were collected. Where cells permitted, unexposed-donor CD4+ T cells were probed with SARS-CoV-2 S/N and four cold-coronavirus spikes. Cultured CD4+ T cell DNA underwent sequencing with the Oncomine TCR Beta short-read assay. TCRdb passed the PCR reads through MiXCR, listing each CDR3 protein once. Of approximately 3,000 distinct CDR3 sequences listed, under 30% were seen once; the top ten hold 25%. This clonotype is termed medium-sized (0.01 to 0.1%). The antigen is not known. CDR1 is SNHLY and CDR2 is FYNNEI in the germline V gene. V lost 7 bases and J lost 9; bases outside the gene matches: 10. This CDR3 has 15 residues.

V and J are TRBV2 and TRBJ1-6, with 9 bases lining up with TRBD1. This sequence originates from a human donor in good health. Specimen: CD4+ T cells from blood, cultured in vitro. CDR3 protein: CASTRATGGGSPLHF. The CDR3 bases are TGTGCCAGCACTCGAGCAACAGGGGGCGGTTCACCCCTCCACTTT.